These 18 T cell receptor beta chains were sequenced from one sample in a study of blood T cell repertoires in COVID-19. Here immunoSEQ multiplex PCR was the method, and the copy in TCRdb shows in-frame clones only, minus some. The sample yields a few hundred thousand clones, roughly four fifths seen once. The sequencing sample was made of PBMCs or T cells enriched from blood (not recorded which). The receptors stem from a woman aged 45 to 65 who had recovered from COVID-19.

The chain recombines TRBV2 with TRBJ2-3; TRBD1 matches 9 bases. CDR1 SNHLY and CDR2 FYNNEI come from the germline V gene. Germline trimming cut 5 bases from V and 2 bases from J; bases unmatched to any gene: 14. The CDR3 is made up of 18 amino acids. CDR3 sequence reads: CASSSVYLGTGPTDTQYF. The DNA of the CDR3 is TGTGCCAGCAGTTCGGTATATTTGGGGACAGGGCCCACAGATACGCAGTATTTT. Looking up the rest from reference TRBV2 and TRBJ2-3 gives the full variable domain: EPEVTQTPSHQVTQMGQEVILRCVPISNHLYFYWYRQILGQKVEFLVSFYNNEISEKSEIFDDQFSVERPDGSNFTLKIRSTKLEDSAMYFCASSSVYLGTGPTDTQYFGPGTRLTVL.

This chain connects TRBV5-4 to TRBJ1-2, with 8 positions matching TRBD1. This CDR3 is 15 amino acids long. Trimming cost V 2 bases and J 3 bases; bases outside gene matches: 6. CDR1 and CDR2 from the germline V gene are SGHNT and YYREEE (reference sequence). The CDR3 sequence is CASSLPRGPDYGYTF. Here the CDR3 DNA reads TGTGCCAGCAGCTTACCCAGGGGGCCGGACTATGGCTACACCTTC. The complete variable domain, with remaining parts taken from reference TRBV5-4 and TRBJ1-2, reads ETGVTQSPTHLIKTRGQQVTLRCSSQSGHNTVSWYQQALGQGPQFIFQYYREEENGRGNFPPRFSGLQFPNYSSELNVNALELDDSALYLCASSLPRGPDYGYTFGSGTRLTVV.

V is TRBV5-1 and J is TRBJ2-5, with TRBD2 matching over 14 bases. The CDR3 covers 16 residues. The ends lost 5 bases at V and 1 base at J; junction bases unmatched: 4. Germline CDR1 is SGHRS and CDR2 is YFSETQ. The CDR3 is CASSSGLAGGQETQYF. CDR3 nucleotides: TGCGCCAGCAGTTCAGGACTAGCGGGGGGCCAAGAGACCCAGTACTTC. Together with reference TRBV5-1 and TRBJ2-5, the CDR3 gives the full variable domain: KAGVTQTPRYLIKTRGQQVTLSCSPISGHRSVSWYQQTPGQGLQFLFEYFSETQRNKGNFPGRFSGRQFSNSRSEMNVSTLELGDSALYLCASSSGLAGGQETQYFGPGTRLLVL.

The gene calls are TRBV30 and TRBJ2-1; D is undetermined. Trimming took 4 bases from V and 8 from J, leaving 15 bases between them. CDR1 and CDR2 from the germline V gene are GTSNPN and SVGIG (reference sequence). The CDR3 totals 13 residues. The DNA for the CDR3 is TGTGCCTGGACCCCGGGTTCTGGGTATGAGCAGTTCTTC. Encoded protein: CAWTPGSGYEQFF.

The genes are TRBV2 and TRBJ2-1; 11 bases are shared with TRBD2. In germline, CDR1 is SNHLY, CDR2 FYNNEI. V shed 8 bases and J 10 bases; nucleotides not matched to a gene: 10. The length of the CDR3 is 14 residues. The CDR3 spells CASLGLAGGREQFF. In nucleotides, the CDR3 is TGTGCCAGCTTGGGCCTAGCGGGAGGTCGGGAGCAGTTCTTC.

The CDR3 bases are TGTGCCAGTAGTATAGGACAGGTGAACACTGAAGCTTTCTTT. Amino acids: CASSIGQVNTEAFF. The V gene is TRBV19, the J gene TRBJ1-1; possibly TRBD1 for D (6 bases). CDR3 size: 14 residues. Per germline, CDR1 LNHDA and CDR2 SQIVND (reference sequence). V dropped 1 base and J dropped 0 bases, with 6 bases sitting between them.

This chain uses TRBV5-8 with TRBJ1-4; 8 bases agree with TRBD1. CDR1 is SGHTS and CDR2 is YDEGEE in the germline V gene. CDR3 size: 15 residues. V lost 4 bases to trimming and J lost 7 bases; unmatched junction nucleotides: 9. The CDR3 coding sequence is TGTGCCAGCAGCCTATACGGACAGGGCGGTGAAAAACTGTTTTTT. Translating it yields CASSLYGQGGEKLFF.

This rearrangement joins TRBV30 to TRBJ1-1; D gene ambiguous. Germline V gene data show CDR1 as GTSNPN and CDR2 as SVGIG (reference sequence). The CDR3 runs to 16 residues. V lost 5 bases, J lost 1 base, and 20 bases lay in between. CDR3 amino acids: CAWGRQVAASNTEAFF. The CDR3 DNA reads as TGTGCCTGGGGACGACAAGTAGCGGCATCGAACACTGAAGCTTTCTTT.

This chain joins TRBV11-2 and TRBJ1-6, with TRBD1 matching over 9 bases. This CDR3 comprises 13 residues. Trimming cost V 5 bases and J 10 bases; bases outside gene matches: 3. Germline V CDR1 and CDR2: SGHAT, FQNNGV. Written as DNA, the CDR3 is TGTGCCAGCAGCGTGGACAGGGGCTCACCCCTCCACTTT. Translation: CASSVDRGSPLHF.

This rearrangement joins TRBV10-3 to TRBJ1-1; D call uncertain. Germline V gives CDR1 ENHRY, CDR2 SYGVKD. This CDR3 has 14 residues. V lost 8 bases and J lost 5, with 18 bases in between. The CDR3 nucleotides read TGTGCCATCGGGATGGACCACTCGGGGACTGAAGCTTTCTTT. This encodes CAIGMDHSGTEAFF.

This rearrangement joins TRBV29-1 to TRBJ2-3; maybe TRBD2 (8 bases). The germline CDR1 and CDR2 sequences are SQVTM and ANQGSEA. The CDR3 covers 14 residues. The CDR3 spells CTLRGREGTDTQYF. In DNA form, the CDR3 reads TGCACCCTGAGGGGGCGGGAGGGCACAGATACGCAGTATTTT.

The chain employs TRBV5-4 and TRBJ1-6, with D possibly being TRBD1 (5 bases). Trimming pared 3 bases from V and 8 bases from J, leaving 12 bases between. Germline V CDR1 and CDR2: SGHNT, YYREEE (reference sequence). The CDR3 extends over 14 amino acids. CDR3 sequence: CASSSRGGYSPLHF. CDR3 sequence (DNA): TGTGCCAGCAGCTCCCGGGGGGGATATTCACCCCTCCACTTT.

The chain uses TRBV6-5 and TRBJ2-7, with D possibly TRBD2 on 6 matching bases. The CDR3 has 15 residues. Germline lookup yields CDR1 MNHEY and CDR2 SVGAGI. The ends were cut back, 1 base at V and 7 bases at J, with 17 bases in the middle. This CDR3 is CASSYLGDDRGEQYF. The CDR3 DNA reads TGTGCCAGCAGTTACTTGGGAGACGACCGGGGGGAGCAGTACTTC.

The gene calls are TRBV11-2 and TRBJ2-7; 7 bases match TRBD1. This CDR3 region has 15 residues. Per germline, CDR1 SGHAT and CDR2 FQNNGV. J lost 1 base, V lost 5 bases, and 8 bases had no gene match. The CDR3 loop is CASSPTTGFSYEQYF. CDR3 nucleotide sequence: TGTGCCAGCAGCCCCACGACAGGGTTTTCCTACGAGCAGTACTTC.

J is TRBJ1-4 and V is TRBV28; D remains unclear. The germline V gene has CDR1 MDHEN and CDR2 SYDVKM. Trimming shortened V by 6 bases and J by 6 bases, and 17 bases separated the two germline ends. The CDR3 is 15 residues long. CDR3 nucleotides: TGTGCCAGCAGCTCCTCTCCAGGATTTGATGAAAAACTGTTTTTT. Its protein is CASSSSPGFDEKLFF.

This chain joins TRBV11-3 and TRBJ1-2; 8 positions match TRBD1. Germline lookup yields CDR1 SGHNT and CDR2 YENEEA. CDR3 length: 15 amino acids. V was clipped by 0 bases and J by 8 bases; unmatched bases: 8. Here the CDR3 reads CASSLDSGTGGGYTF. In DNA form, the CDR3 reads TGTGCCAGCAGCTTAGATTCGGGGACAGGTGGGGGCTACACCTTC.

The rearrangement uses TRBV14 and TRBJ2-1, with 7 positions matching TRBD1. Germline V gene data show CDR1 as SGHDN and CDR2 as FVKESK. V lost 4 bases and J lost 3; bases outside the gene matches: 6. This CDR3 has 15 amino acids. As DNA, the CDR3 is TGTGCCAGCAGCCGCCGGGACAGCCTCTACAATGAGCAGTTCTTC. This sequence encodes CASSRRDSLYNEQFF.

The genes are TRBV11-2 and TRBJ2-3, with D possibly TRBD2 on 6 matching bases. Germline V lookup: CDR1 SGHAT, CDR2 FQNNGV. The germline V and J ends were trimmed by 2 bases and 2 bases, with 11 bases remaining between them. The CDR3 sequence is 15 residues long. The CDR3 nucleotides are TGTGCCAGCAGCTTATGGTCGGGGGACACAGATACGCAGTATTTT. Translated, it gives CASSLWSGDTDTQYF. Full variable domain (remainder filled in from reference TRBV11-2 and TRBJ2-3): EAGVAQSPRYKIIEKRQSVAFWCNPISGHATLYWYQQILGQGPKLLIQFQNNGVVDDSQLPKDRFSAERLKGVDSTLKIQPAKLEDSAVYLCASSLWSGDTDTQYFGPGTRLTVL.